This T cell receptor (beta chain) was sequenced for a study of T-cell memory formation after mild COVID-19. The wider study: The two donors had largely donor-specific TCR clusters.

Study-wide findings and caveats: Cross-reactive memory seemingly joined, as some responding clones were found in pre-infection memory.

TCR alpha and TCR beta cDNA libraries with sample barcodes and UMIs came from 5'RACE using constant-segment primers. TCRdb re-called the 5' RACE reads with MiXCR, one entry per CDR3 protein. The sample holds about 620,000 distinct CDR3 sequences, about 20% seen once. This clonotype was observed a few times. The antigen remains unidentified. CDR1 and CDR2 from the germline V gene are DFQATT and SNEGSKA (reference sequence). The CDR3 sequence is 15 residues long. J gave up 0 bases and V 1 base, and 3 bases lay outside the gene matches. The source is an adult woman who had mild COVID-19 (a few samples of this study predate the infection). Cell type and time point are not known. The J gene is TRBJ1-3, the V gene TRBV20-1; 7 bases map to TRBD1. What was sequenced was PBMCs or a T cell subset sorted from them (not recorded which). In nucleotides, the CDR3 is TGCAGTGCTAGAGCCCGGGACAGCTCTGGAAACACCATATATTTT. Its protein is CSARARDSSGNTIYF.